This T cell receptor (beta chain) appears in the sequencing data of a study of blood T cell repertoires in COVID-19. The wider study: Material from acute and convalescent COVID-19 was sourced from the United States, Italy and Spain. The cDNA or gDNA used as material had been derived from T cells, B-cell-depleted T cells, or PBMCs.

How the authors handled the data: By means of reference gene primer amplification, nucleated cell counts were estimated. Sequenced by immunoSEQ multiplex PCR; TCRdb stores in-frame clones only, minus some. The DNA was the basis for D and trimming; V, J and clone size are from that table. The sample has 300,000 to 350,000 clones; roughly 90% are singletons. Patients from Seattle were sampled longitudinally, starting during active infection. The specimen sequenced was peripheral blood. The clonotype was recovered from a woman in her forties with COVID-19, enrolled during active disease.

CDR3 region: CASSPLFSGQETQYF. CDR3 in DNA: TGTGCCAGCAGTCCCCTGTTTAGCGGACAAGAGACCCAGTACTTC. The chain has TRBV6-5 and TRBJ2-5, with D possibly matching TRBD2 (6 bases). V lost 5 bases, J lost 2 bases, and 15 bases lay in between. Looked up from germline, CDR1 is MNHEY and CDR2 is SVGAGI. The CDR3 totals 15 residues.